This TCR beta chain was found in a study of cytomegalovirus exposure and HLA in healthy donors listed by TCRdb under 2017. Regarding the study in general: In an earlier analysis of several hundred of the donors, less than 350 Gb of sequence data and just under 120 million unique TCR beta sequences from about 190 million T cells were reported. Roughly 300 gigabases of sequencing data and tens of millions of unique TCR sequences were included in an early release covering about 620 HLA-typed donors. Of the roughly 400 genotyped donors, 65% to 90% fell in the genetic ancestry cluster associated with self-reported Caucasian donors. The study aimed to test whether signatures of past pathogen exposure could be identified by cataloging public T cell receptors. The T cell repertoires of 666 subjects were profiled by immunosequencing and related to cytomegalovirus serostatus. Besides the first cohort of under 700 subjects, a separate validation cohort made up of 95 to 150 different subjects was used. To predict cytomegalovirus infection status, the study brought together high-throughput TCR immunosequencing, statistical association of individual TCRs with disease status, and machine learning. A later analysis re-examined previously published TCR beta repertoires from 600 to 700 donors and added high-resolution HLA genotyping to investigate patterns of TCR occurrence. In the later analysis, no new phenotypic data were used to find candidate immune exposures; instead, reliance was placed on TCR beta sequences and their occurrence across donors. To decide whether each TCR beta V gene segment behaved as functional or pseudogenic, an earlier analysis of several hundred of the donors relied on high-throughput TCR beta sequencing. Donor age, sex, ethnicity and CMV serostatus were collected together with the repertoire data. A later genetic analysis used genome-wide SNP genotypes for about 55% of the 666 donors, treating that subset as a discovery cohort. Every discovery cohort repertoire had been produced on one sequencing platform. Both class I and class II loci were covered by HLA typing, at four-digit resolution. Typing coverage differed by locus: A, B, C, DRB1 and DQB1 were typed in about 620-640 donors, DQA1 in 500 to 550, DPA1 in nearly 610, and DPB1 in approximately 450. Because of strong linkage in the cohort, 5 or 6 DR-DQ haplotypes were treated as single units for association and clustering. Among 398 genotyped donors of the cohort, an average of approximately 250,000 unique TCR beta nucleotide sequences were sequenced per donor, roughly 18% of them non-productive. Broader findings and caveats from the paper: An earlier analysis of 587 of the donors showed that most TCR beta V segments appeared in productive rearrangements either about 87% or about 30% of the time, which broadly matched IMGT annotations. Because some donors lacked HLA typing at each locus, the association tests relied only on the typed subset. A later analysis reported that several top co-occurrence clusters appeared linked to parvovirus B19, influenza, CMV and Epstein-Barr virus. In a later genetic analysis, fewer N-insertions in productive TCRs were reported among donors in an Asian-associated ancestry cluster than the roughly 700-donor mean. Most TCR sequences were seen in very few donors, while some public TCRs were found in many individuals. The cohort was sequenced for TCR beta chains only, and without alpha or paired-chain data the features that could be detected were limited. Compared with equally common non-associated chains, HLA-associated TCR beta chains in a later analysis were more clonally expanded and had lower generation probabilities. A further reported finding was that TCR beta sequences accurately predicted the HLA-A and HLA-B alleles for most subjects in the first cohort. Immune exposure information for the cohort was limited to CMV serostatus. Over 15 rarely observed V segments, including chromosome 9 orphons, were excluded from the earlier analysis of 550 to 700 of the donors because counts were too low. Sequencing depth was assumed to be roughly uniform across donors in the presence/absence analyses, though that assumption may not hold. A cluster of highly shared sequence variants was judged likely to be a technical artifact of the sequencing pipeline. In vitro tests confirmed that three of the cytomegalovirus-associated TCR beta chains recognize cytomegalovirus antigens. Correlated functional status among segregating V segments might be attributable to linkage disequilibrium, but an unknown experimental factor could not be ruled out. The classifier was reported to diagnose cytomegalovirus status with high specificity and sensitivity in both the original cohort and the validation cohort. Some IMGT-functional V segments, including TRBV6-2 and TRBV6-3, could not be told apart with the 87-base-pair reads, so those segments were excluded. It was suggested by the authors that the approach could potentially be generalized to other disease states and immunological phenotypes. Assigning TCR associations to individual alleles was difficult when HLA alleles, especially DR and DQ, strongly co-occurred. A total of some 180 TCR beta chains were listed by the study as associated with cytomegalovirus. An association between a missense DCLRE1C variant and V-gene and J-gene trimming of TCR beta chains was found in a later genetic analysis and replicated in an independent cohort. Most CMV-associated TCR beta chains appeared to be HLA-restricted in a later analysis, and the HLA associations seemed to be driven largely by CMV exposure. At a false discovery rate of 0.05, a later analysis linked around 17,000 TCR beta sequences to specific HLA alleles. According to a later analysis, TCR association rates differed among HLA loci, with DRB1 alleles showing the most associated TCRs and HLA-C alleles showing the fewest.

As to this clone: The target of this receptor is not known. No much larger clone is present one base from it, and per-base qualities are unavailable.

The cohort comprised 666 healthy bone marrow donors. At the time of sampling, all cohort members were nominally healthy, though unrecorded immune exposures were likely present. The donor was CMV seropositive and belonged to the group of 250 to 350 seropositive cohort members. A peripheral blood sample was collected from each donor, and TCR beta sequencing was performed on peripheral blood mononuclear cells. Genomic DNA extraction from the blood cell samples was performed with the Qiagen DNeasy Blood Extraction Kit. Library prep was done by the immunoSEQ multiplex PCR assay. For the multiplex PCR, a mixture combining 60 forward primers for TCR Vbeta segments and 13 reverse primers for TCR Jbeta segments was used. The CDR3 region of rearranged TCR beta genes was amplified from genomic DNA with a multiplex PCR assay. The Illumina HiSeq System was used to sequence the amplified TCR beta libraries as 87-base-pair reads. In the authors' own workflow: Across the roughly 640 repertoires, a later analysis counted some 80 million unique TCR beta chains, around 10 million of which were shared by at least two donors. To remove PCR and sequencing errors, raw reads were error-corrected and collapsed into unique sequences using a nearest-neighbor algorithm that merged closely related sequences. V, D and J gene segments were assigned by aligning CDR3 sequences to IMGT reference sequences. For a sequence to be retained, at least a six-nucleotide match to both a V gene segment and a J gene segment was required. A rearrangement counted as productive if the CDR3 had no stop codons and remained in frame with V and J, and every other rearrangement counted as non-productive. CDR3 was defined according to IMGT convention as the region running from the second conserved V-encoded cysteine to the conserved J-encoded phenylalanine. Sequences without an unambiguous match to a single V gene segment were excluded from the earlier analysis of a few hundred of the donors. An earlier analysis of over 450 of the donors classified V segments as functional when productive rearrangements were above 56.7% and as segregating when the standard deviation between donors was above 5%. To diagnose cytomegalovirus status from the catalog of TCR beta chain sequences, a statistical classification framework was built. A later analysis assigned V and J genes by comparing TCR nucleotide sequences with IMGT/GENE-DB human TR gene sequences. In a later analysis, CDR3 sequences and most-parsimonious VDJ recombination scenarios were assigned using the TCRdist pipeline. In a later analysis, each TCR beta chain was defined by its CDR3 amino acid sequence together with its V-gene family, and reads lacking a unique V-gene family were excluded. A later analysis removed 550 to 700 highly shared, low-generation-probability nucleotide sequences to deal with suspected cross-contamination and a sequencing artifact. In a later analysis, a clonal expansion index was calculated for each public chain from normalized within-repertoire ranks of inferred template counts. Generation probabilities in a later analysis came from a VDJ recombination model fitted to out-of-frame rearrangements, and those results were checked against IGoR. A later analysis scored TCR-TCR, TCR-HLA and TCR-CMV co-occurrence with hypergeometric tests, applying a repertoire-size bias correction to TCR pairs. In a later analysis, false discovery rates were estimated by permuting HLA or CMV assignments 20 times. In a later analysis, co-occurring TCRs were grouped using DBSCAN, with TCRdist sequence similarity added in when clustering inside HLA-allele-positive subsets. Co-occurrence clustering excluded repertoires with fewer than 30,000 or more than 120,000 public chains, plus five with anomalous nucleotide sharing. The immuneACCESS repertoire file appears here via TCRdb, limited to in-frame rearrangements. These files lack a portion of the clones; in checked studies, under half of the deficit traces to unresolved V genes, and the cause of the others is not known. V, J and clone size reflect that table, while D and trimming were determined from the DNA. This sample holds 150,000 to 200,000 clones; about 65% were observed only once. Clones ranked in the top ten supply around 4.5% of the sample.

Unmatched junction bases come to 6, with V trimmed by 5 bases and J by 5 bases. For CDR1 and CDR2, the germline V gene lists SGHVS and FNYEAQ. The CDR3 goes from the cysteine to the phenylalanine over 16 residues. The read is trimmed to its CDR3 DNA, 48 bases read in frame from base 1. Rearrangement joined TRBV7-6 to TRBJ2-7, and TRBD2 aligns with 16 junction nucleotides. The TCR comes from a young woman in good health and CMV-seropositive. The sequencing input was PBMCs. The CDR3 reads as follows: CASSPGTSGGVNEQYF. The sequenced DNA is TGTGCCAGCAGCCCCGGGACTAGCGGGGGGGTTAACGAGCAGTACTTC.